This is a list of T cell receptor beta chains from one sample in a study of shared clonotypes between healthy human individuals. The table came from immunoSEQ multiplex PCR; TCRdb's copy has only in-frame clones and leaves some out. The sample includes fewer than 600,000 clones, around three quarters of them seen just once. What was sequenced was PBMCs. The receptors originated from a middle-aged woman in good health. Some clones in this sample may be carry-over from other donors' samples. Both conserved end residues are part of each CDR3. The D gene is left open where the match is weak. Size values are once, few and many counts, or a class for expanded clones, and some rows have none.

cdr3_aa cdr3_nt d_call v_call cdr3_length j_call clone_size
CASSEIGTPRYPDTQYF TGTGCCAGCAGCGAAATCGGGACCCCTCGGTACCCAGATACGCAGTATTTT NA TRBV13 17 TRBJ2-3 NA
CASSLVASYEQYF TGCGCCAGCAGCTTGGTTGCCTCCTACGAGCAGTACTTC NA TRBV5-1 13 TRBJ2-7 NA
CASSLPQETQYF TGCGCCAGCAGCTTGCCCCAAGAGACCCAGTACTTC NA TRBV5-1 12 TRBJ2-5 NA
CASSGRVAGELFF TGTGCCAGTAGCGGGAGGGTGGCCGGGGAGCTGTTTTTT TRBD2 TRBV6-9 13 TRBJ2-2 NA
CASSRDRGSGYTF TGTGCCAGTAGTAGGGACAGGGGGTCTGGCTACACCTTC TRBD1 TRBV19 13 TRBJ1-2 NA
CASSLALRENNEQFF TGCGCCAGCAGCTTGGCTCTTCGAGAAAACAATGAGCAGTTCTTC NA TRBV5-1 15 TRBJ2-1 NA
CASTKGLAGANTGELFF TGCGCCAGCACCAAAGGACTAGCGGGAGCGAACACCGGGGAGCTGTTTTTT TRBD2 TRBV5-1 17 TRBJ2-2 NA
CASSLPQHSGNTIYF TGTGCCAGCAGTTTGCCACAACACTCTGGAAACACCATATATTTT NA TRBV28 15 TRBJ1-3 NA
CASMLRGGYEQYF TGCGCCAGCATGCTGCGGGGTGGCTACGAGCAGTACTTC NA TRBV5-1 13 TRBJ2-7 many
CASSLAQGRTEAFF TGTGCCAGCAGCTTGGCACAGGGTCGCACTGAAGCTTTCTTT NA TRBV7-9 14 TRBJ1-1 few
CASSVAGLAGEAQYF TGTGCCAGCAGCGTTGCGGGACTAGCGGGAGAAGCGCAGTATTTT TRBD2 TRBV9 15 TRBJ2-3 NA
CASSPGSPGRRAYGYTF TGTGCCAGCAGCCCGGGTTCGCCGGGCCGAAGAGCCTATGGCTACACCTTC NA TRBV5-4 17 TRBJ1-2 NA
CASSYRLAEDTEAFF TGTGCCAGCAGTTACCGCCTAGCAGAGGACACTGAAGCTTTCTTT NA TRBV6-5 15 TRBJ1-1 NA
CASSSGTGLQETQYF TGTGCCAGCTCATCAGGGACAGGCCTACAAGAGACCCAGTACTTC TRBD1 TRBV18 15 TRBJ2-5 NA
CATPPPTYNEQFF TGTGCCACACCCCCGCCAACCTACAATGAGCAGTTCTTC NA TRBV28 13 TRBJ2-1 NA
CASSRGQVSYEQYF TGTGCCAGCAGCAGGGGACAGGTCTCCTACGAGCAGTACTTC TRBD1 TRBV7-6 14 TRBJ2-7 NA
CASSLGPEAFF TGTGCCAGCAGCTTAGGCCCTGAAGCTTTCTTT NA TRBV5-4 11 TRBJ1-1 NA
CASSSGQGNEQYF TGTGCCAGCAGCTCGGGACAGGGGAACGAGCAGTACTTC TRBD1 TRBV7-9 13 TRBJ2-7 NA
CASSPRINSGANVLTF TGTGCCAGCAGCCCCCGGATCAACTCTGGGGCCAACGTCCTGACTTTC NA TRBV7-9 16 TRBJ2-6 NA
CASSEGGQGFQPQHF TGTGCCAGCAGTGAAGGCGGACAGGGCTTCCAGCCCCAGCATTTT TRBD1 TRBV6-1 15 TRBJ1-5 NA
CASSARNEQFF TGTGCCAGCAGTGCGAGGAATGAGCAGTTCTTC NA TRBV28 11 TRBJ2-1 once
CASSPSPATGGTEAFF TGCGCCAGCAGCCCGTCACCCGCTACAGGGGGCACTGAAGCTTTCTTT TRBD1 TRBV5-1 16 TRBJ1-1 NA
CASSPRGLGEKLFF TGTGCCAGCAGCCCCAGGGGGCTGGGTGAAAAACTGTTTTTT TRBD1 TRBV7-9 14 TRBJ1-4 NA
CASSPSNGGAFSPYF TGTGCCAGCTCACCAAGTAATGGGGGGGCGTTTAGTCCGTACTTC NA TRBV18 15 TRBJ2-7 NA
CASSLGSGTHNEQFF TGTGCCAGCAGCTTAGGGAGCGGGACCCACAATGAGCAGTTCTTC TRBD2 TRBV11-2 15 TRBJ2-1 NA
CAWSVRRERTDTQYF TGTGCCTGGAGTGTACGACGGGAGCGAACAGATACGCAGTATTTT NA TRBV30 15 TRBJ2-3 NA
CAWSAAEYTEAFF TGTGCCTGGAGTGCAGCAGAGTACACTGAAGCTTTCTTT NA TRBV30 13 TRBJ1-1 NA
CASSLGGSGGDTQYF TGTGCTAGCAGCTTAGGCGGGAGCGGAGGAGATACGCAGTATTTT TRBD2 TRBV7-7 15 TRBJ2-3 NA
CASRSTGLAQTEAFF TGTGCCAGCAGGAGTACGGGGCTAGCCCAAACTGAAGCTTTCTTT NA TRBV28 15 TRBJ1-1 NA
CASSLRGSNQPQHF TGTGCCAGCAGCTTACGGGGGAGCAATCAGCCCCAGCATTTT NA TRBV7-8 14 TRBJ1-5 few
CASSIVSGETQYF TGTGCCAGTAGTATAGTGTCTGGAGAGACCCAGTACTTC NA TRBV19 13 TRBJ2-5 NA
CASSPMGDTIYF TGTGCCAGCTCTCCGATGGGGGACACCATATATTTT NA TRBV18 12 TRBJ1-3 NA
CAISDGRTTDTQYF TGTGCCATCAGTGACGGGAGAACGACAGATACGCAGTATTTT NA TRBV10-3 14 TRBJ2-3 NA
CASSYLVASGGPIQTDTQYF TGTGCCAGCAGTTACCTGGTTGCTAGCGGAGGGCCCATCCAAACAGATACGCAGTATTTT TRBD2 TRBV27 20 TRBJ2-3 NA
CASSLVPTSLGTYEQYF TGCGCCAGCAGCTTGGTGCCAACTAGTTTGGGGACCTACGAGCAGTACTTC NA TRBV5-1 17 TRBJ2-7 NA
CASSPGGTRAFF TGTGCCAGCAGCCCTGGGGGGACAAGGGCTTTCTTT NA TRBV7-9 12 TRBJ1-1 NA
CASSQDAGGYNEQFF TGTGCCAGCAGCCAAGATGCAGGGGGTTACAATGAGCAGTTCTTC TRBD1 TRBV14 15 TRBJ2-1 NA
CASSPPGQGAGGYTF TGTGCCAGTAGTCCCCCGGGACAGGGGGCTGGCGGCTACACCTTC TRBD1 TRBV19 15 TRBJ1-2 NA
CASSLGARILPGETQYF TGCGCCAGCAGCCTGGGGGCAAGGATTCTTCCAGGGGAGACCCAGTACTTC NA TRBV4-3 17 TRBJ2-5 NA
CASSTLLRGSSYEQYF TGTGCCAGCAGCACCCTCCTTCGCGGGAGCTCCTACGAGCAGTACTTC TRBD2 TRBV11-1 16 TRBJ2-7 few
CASSPPGPNTGELFF TGTGCCAGCAGCCCACCGGGGCCCAACACCGGGGAGCTGTTTTTT NA TRBV7-2 15 TRBJ2-2 NA
CASSPSGNTIYF TGCGCCAGCAGCCCTAGTGGAAACACCATATATTTT NA TRBV5-1 12 TRBJ1-3 NA
CASSSNRDSTDTQYF TGTGCCAGCAGTTCTAACCGGGACAGCACAGATACGCAGTATTTT NA TRBV7-9 15 TRBJ2-3 NA
CASSPPPDYNEQFF TGTGCCAGCTCACCACCGCCAGACTACAATGAGCAGTTCTTC NA TRBV18 14 TRBJ2-1 once
CASSLRRVVDTQYF TGTGCCAGCAGCTTAAGGCGCGTGGTGGATACGCAGTATTTT NA TRBV7-8 14 TRBJ2-3 NA
CASSYSGNMNTEAFF TGTGCCAGCAGTTACTCGGGGAATATGAACACTGAAGCTTTCTTT NA TRBV6-5 15 TRBJ1-1 NA
CASGPGLQETQYF TGTGCCAGCGGTCCGGGTTTGCAAGAGACCCAGTACTTC NA TRBV6-6 13 TRBJ2-5 NA
CASSLGTSGSSLYEQYF TGTGCCAGCAGCTTGGGGACTAGCGGGTCTTCCCTCTACGAGCAGTACTTC TRBD2 TRBV5-6 17 TRBJ2-7 NA
CASSIRAYNEQFF TGTGCCAGTAGTATCAGGGCGTACAATGAGCAGTTCTTC NA TRBV19 13 TRBJ2-1 NA
CASSFGVGETQYF TGTGCCAGCAGCTTCGGTGTGGGCGAGACCCAGTACTTC NA TRBV11-3 13 TRBJ2-5 NA
CASSFGQATDTQYF TGCGCCAGCAGCTTCGGACAGGCAACAGATACGCAGTATTTT TRBD1 TRBV5-1 14 TRBJ2-3 NA
CASSDFSRGLETQYF TGTGCCAGCAGTGATTTTAGCAGGGGGTTAGAGACCCAGTACTTC TRBD1 TRBV2 15 TRBJ2-5 NA
CASSLVPGVVDTQYF TGTGCCAGCAGCTTAGTACCGGGAGTGGTAGATACGCAGTATTTT NA TRBV7-2 15 TRBJ2-3 NA
CASSRDTQNYGYTF TGTGCCAGCAGCCGGGACACACAAAACTATGGCTACACCTTC NA TRBV4-2 14 TRBJ1-2 NA